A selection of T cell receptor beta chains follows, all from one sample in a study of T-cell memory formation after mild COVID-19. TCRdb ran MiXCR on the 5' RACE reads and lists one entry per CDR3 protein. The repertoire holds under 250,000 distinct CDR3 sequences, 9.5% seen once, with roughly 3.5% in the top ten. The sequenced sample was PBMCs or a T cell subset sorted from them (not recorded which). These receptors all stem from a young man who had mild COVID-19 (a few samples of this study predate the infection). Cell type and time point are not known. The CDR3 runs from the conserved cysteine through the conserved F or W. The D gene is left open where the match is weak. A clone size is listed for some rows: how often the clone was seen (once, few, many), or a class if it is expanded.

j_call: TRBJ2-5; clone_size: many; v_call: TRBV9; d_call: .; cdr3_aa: CASSVAAQETQYF; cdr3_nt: TGTGCCAGCAGCGTAGCGGCTCAAGAGACCCAGTACTTC
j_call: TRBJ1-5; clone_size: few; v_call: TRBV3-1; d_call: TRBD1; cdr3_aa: CASSPRGGNNQPQHF; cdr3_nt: TGTGCCAGCAGCCCCAGGGGGGGAAACAATCAGCCCCAGCATTTT
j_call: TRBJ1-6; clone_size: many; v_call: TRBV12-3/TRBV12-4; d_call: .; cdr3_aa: CASSSGTDGRALHF; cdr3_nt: TGTGCCAGCAGCTCCGGGACCGACGGTCGAGCCCTCCACTTT
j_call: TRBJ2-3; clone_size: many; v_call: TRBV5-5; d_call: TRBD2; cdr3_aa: CASSLARRGGQEVITDTQYF; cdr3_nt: TGTGCCAGCAGCTTGGCTCGGCGGGGGGGCCAGGAGGTCATCACAGATACGCAGTATTTT
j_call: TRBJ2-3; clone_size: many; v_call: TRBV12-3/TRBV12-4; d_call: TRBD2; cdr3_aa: CASRPRWAGDTDTQYF; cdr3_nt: TGTGCCAGCAGACCCCGTTGGGCGGGAGACACAGATACGCAGTATTTT
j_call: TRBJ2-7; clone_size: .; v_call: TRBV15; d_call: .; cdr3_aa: CATSRDQGRTYEQYF; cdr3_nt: TGTGCCACCAGCAGAGATCAGGGACGAACCTACGAGCAGTACTTC
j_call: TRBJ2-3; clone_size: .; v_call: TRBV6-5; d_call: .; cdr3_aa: CASSYSRGTDTQYF; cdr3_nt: TGTGCCAGCAGTTACTCGAGGGGAACAGATACGCAGTATTTT
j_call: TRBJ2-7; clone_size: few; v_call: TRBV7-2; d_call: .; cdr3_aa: CASSPPWGPLYEQYF; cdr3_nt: TGTGCCAGCAGCCCCCCCTGGGGCCCCCTATACGAGCAGTACTTC
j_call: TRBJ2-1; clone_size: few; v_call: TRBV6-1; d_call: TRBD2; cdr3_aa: CASTGTSGANNEQFF; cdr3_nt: TGTGCCAGCACCGGGACTAGCGGGGCCAACAATGAGCAGTTCTTC
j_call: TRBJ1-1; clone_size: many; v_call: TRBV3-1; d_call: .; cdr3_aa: CASSQTSAEAFF; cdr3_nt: TGTGCCAGCAGCCAGACCAGCGCTGAAGCTTTCTTT
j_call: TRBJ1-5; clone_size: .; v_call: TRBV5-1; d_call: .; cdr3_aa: CASSLDGSDQPQHF; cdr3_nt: TGCGCCAGCAGCCTCGACGGTTCTGATCAGCCCCAGCATTTT
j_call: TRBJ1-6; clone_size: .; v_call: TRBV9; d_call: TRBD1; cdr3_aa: CASSPSTGGVSPLHF; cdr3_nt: TGTGCCAGCAGCCCTTCGACAGGGGGTGTATCACCCCTCCACTTT
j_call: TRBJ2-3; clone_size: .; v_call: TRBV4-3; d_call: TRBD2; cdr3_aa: CASSQAGGRDTQYF; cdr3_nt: TGCGCCAGCAGCCAAGCGGGGGGGAGGGATACGCAGTATTTT
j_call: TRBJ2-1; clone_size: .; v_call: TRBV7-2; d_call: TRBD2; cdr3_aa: CASSPTATLAGYYNEQFF; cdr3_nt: TGTGCCAGCAGCCCTACGGCCACCTTAGCGGGGTACTACAATGAGCAGTTCTTC
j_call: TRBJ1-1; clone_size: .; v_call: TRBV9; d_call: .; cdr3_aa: CASSVGTDIMGTEAFF; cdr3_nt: TGTGCCAGCAGCGTAGGCACAGACATTATGGGGACTGAAGCTTTCTTT
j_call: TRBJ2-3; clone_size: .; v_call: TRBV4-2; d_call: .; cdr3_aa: CASSQGDGDSSTDTQYF; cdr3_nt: TGTGCCAGCAGCCAAGGAGATGGGGACTCCAGCACAGATACGCAGTATTTT
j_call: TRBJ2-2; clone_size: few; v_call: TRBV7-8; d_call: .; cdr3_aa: CASRLDRPNTGELFF; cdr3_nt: TGTGCCAGCAGGCTGGACAGACCGAACACCGGGGAGCTGTTTTTT
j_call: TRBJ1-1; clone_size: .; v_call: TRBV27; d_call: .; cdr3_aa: CASSPSRLNTEAFF; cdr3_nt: TGTGCCAGCAGTCCTTCCAGGCTGAACACTGAAGCTTTCTTT
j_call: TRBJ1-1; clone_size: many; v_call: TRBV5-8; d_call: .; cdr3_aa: CASSLIPGTEAFF; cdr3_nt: TGTGCCAGCAGCTTGATCCCGGGCACTGAAGCTTTCTTT
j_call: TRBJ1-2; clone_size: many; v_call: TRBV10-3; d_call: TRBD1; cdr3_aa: CAISDGTGDYGYTF; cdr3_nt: TGTGCCATCAGTGACGGGACAGGGGACTATGGCTACACCTTC
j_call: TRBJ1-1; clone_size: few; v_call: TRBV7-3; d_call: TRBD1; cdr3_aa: CASSRDRGHTEAFF; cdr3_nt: TGTGCCAGCAGCAGGGACAGGGGGCATACTGAAGCTTTCTTT
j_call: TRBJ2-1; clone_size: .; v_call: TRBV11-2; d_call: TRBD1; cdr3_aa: CARGDRVYNEQFF; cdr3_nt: TGTGCGAGGGGGGACAGGGTTTACAATGAGCAGTTCTTC
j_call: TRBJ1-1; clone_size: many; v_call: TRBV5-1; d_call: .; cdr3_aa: CASSWDGENTEAFF; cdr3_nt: TGCGCCAGCAGCTGGGACGGAGAGAACACTGAAGCTTTCTTT
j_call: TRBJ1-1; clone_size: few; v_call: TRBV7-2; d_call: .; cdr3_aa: CASSPPLAGRTEAFF; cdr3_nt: TGTGCCAGCAGCCCCCCCCTGGCAGGGAGGACTGAAGCTTTCTTT
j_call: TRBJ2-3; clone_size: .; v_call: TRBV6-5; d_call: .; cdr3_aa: CASSWDNQGTDTQYF; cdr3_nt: TGTGCCAGCAGCTGGGACAACCAAGGCACAGATACGCAGTATTTT
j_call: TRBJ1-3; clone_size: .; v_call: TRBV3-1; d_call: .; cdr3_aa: CASSQGQAFGNTIYF; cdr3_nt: TGTGCCAGCAGCCAAGGGCAGGCTTTTGGAAACACCATATATTTT
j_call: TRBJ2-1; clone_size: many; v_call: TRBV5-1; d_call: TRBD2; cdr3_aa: CASSSASGDINEQFF; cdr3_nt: TGCGCCAGCAGCTCCGCTAGCGGGGACATCAATGAGCAGTTCTTC
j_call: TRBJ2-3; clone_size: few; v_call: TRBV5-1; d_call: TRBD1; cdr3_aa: CASSLGQGARDTQYF; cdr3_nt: TGCGCCAGCAGCTTGGGACAGGGGGCGAGAGATACGCAGTATTTT
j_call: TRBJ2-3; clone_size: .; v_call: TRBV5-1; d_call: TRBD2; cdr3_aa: CASRSSGGYTDTQYF; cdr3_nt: TGCGCCAGCAGAAGTAGCGGGGGATACACAGATACGCAGTATTTT
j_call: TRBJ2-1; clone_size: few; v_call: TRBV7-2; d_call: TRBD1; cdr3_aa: CASSLASRTGNHEQFF; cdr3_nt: TGTGCCAGCAGCTTAGCGTCGAGGACAGGTAACCATGAGCAGTTCTTC
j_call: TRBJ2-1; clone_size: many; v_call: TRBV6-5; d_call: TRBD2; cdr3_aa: CASSRSGGAENEQFF; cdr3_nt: TGTGCCAGCAGCAGGAGCGGGGGGGCAGAAAATGAGCAGTTCTTC
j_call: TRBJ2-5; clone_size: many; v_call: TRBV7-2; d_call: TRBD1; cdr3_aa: CASSLGTGGVIQETQYF; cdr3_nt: TGTGCCAGCAGCTTGGGGACAGGGGGTGTTATCCAAGAGACCCAGTACTTC
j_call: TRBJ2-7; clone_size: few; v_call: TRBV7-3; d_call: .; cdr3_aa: CASSLPEIHGGYEQYF; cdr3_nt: TGTGCCAGCAGCTTACCTGAAATACATGGGGGATACGAGCAGTACTTC
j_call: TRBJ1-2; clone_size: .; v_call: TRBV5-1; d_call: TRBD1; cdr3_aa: CASSVDRVLGYTF; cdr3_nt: TGCGCCAGCAGCGTGGACAGGGTATTGGGCTACACCTTC